This T cell receptor (beta chain) came from a study of Ad26.COV2.S vaccination and SARS-CoV-2 variants (dated by TCRdb to about 2021). With respect to the entire study: Donors in the vaccine arm were drawn from COV1001, a multicentre, randomized, double-blind, placebo-controlled phase I-IIa trial testing Ad26.COV2.S in healthy adults. Ad26.COV2.S was given intramuscularly at 5x10^10 or 1x10^11 viral particles, as a single shot or as two shots 56 days apart. TCRbeta repertoire sequencing was used to assess the specificity and breadth of SARS-CoV-2-reactive T cell receptors after Ad26.COV2.S vaccination. A total of 32 samples were included in the TCR-sequenced set, comprising around 20 Ad26.COV2.S vaccine recipients, 5 placebo recipients and 8 SARS-CoV-2 convalescent individuals. Trial participants were randomized into five groups of five, in which low-dose or high-dose Ad26.COV2.S was given once or twice, or placebo was given on both occasions. Investigators remained blinded to trial group allocation during experiments and outcome assessment.

Broad study findings and their caveats: Vaccine and placebo recipients had comparable non-spike TCR breadth, which fits with the vaccine containing only spike. Comparing responses between vaccine doses or regimens was not something the study was powered to do. According to the authors, total T cell responses may have been underestimated by the TCR breadth and depth analyses. Substantial breadth of spike-specific CD8+ and CD4+ T cell responses was reported after vaccination. Compared with placebo recipients, Ad26.COV2.S recipients showed higher spike-specific TCR breadth (P = 0.0014).

Regarding this clone: Its antigen is not yet known. Base-call qualities are not available, and no considerably larger clone is one nucleotide away.

The immunoSEQ Assay was used to sequence TCRbeta CDR3 regions. After extraction, genomic DNA underwent amplification by bias-controlled multiplex PCR, followed by high-throughput sequencing. From the authors' description of their analysis: To quantify the absolute abundance of every unique TCRbeta CDR3 region, sequences were collapsed and filtered. Usable DNA was measured by amplifying reference genes present in all nucleated cells, and TCRbeta template counts were normalized to that usable DNA to estimate T cell fraction. Repertoire TCRs were annotated as SARS-CoV-2-specific by exact matching of V gene, CDR3 amino acid sequence and J gene to a known reactive TCR set. The reference SARS-CoV-2 TCR set was obtained from MIRA and was filtered for enrichment in COVID-19-positive ImmuneCODE repertoires, whereby public or cross-reactive TCRs were removed. Based on the MIRA antigens, annotated TCRs were further analysed at the level of specific ORF or position within ORF. Depth was the summed frequency of annotated unique rearrangements, while breadth was defined as annotated unique rearrangements over total unique productive rearrangements. Two-sided Wilcoxon rank-sum tests were used to compare TCR breadth between groups. This is the immuneACCESS table as TCRdb keeps it, with only in-frame sequences that have V and J called. A part of the clones is gone; compared with another copy, unresolved V genes explain less than half, and the rest is unexplained. V and J calls and clone size are given by that table; D and trimming were obtained from the DNA. Within this sample are about 420,000 clones, with 85% to 90% of them counted one time only. The ten largest clones capture 3.6% of the sample.

The treatment or condition label for this specimen denotes: some 19 received Ad26.COV2.S at low or high dose, single or two shots; a few received placebo; per-sample allocation not given. For vaccine and placebo recipients, the sequenced repertoires came from samples collected on day 63 after the first injection. Between 29 July and 7 August 2020, Cohort 1b enrolled approximately 26 adults aged 18-55 years at one site in Boston, USA. Ad26.COV2.S was a replication-incompetent adenovirus type 26 vector expressing a prefusion-stabilized SARS-CoV-2 spike protein from the original Wuhan strain. Sequences were derived from peripheral blood, sampled in a trial of Ad26.COV2.S vaccine versus placebo. This receptor was taken from a person aged 18-65 years who received the Ad26.COV2.S COVID-19 vaccine or a placebo.

This receptor has the CDR3 CASSATGYTFNYGYTF. The DNA reads as follows: TGTGCCAGCAGTGCCACAGGGTATACGTTCAACTATGGCTACACCTTC. The receptor chain draws on TRBV28 and TRBJ1-2, with TRBD1 perhaps the D gene, on 6 matching bases. CDR1 and CDR2 are drawn from the germline V gene: MDHEN, SYDVKM. V and J lose 5 bases and 2 bases, and a span of 18 bases separates them. There are 16 amino acids in the CDR3, from cysteine to phenylalanine inclusive. Solely the CDR3 DNA is kept, with 48 bases framed from the first base.